Shown below are 21 T cell receptor beta chains from a single sample sequenced in a study of T cell repertoires in cytomegalovirus infection. A single record per CDR3 protein comes from TCRdb applying MiXCR to the reads. The sample gives some 180,000 distinct CDR3 sequences, 8% to 10% of which show up once; approximately 4.2% is in the top ten. Source material: PBMCs. Source of these receptors: a human donor in good health (CMV status not recorded). Some clones in this sample may be carry-over from other donors' samples.

This clonotype has just a few counts. The chain couples TRBV6-2 or TRBV6-3 to TRBJ1-1; D may be TRBD1 (6 bases). The CDR3 has 14 residues. Trimming shortened V by 0 bases and J by 5 bases, and 10 bases separated the two germline ends. CDR1 is MNHEY, CDR2 SVGEGT, per germline. CDR3 nucleotides: TGTGCCAGCAGTTACTCGGCCAGGGGTACTGAAGCTTTCTTT. Protein sequence: CASSYSARGTEAFF.

This clonotype was counted ten times or more. The V call is TRBV27, the J call TRBJ1-2, with D possibly matching TRBD1 (5 bases). Germline V gene data show CDR1 as MNHEY and CDR2 as SMNVEV (reference sequence). With 3 bases removed from V and 4 bases from J, the gap between germline ends came to 15 bases. This CDR3 contains 15 residues. The CDR3 bases are TGTGCCAGCAGTTTCAGAGGAGGGGAAATCTATGGCTACACCTTC. This translates into CASSFRGGEIYGYTF.

This clonotype has only a few counts. The chain recombines TRBV6-8 with TRBJ2-2; D gene uncertain. Germline CDR1 MNHGY, CDR2 SAAAGT. The V end was cut by 5 bases, the J end by 2 bases, with 6 bases between. This CDR3 has 13 amino acids. CDR3 in DNA: TGTGCCAGCAGTAACAAAAACACCGGGGAGCTGTTTTTT. It codes for CASSNKNTGELFF.

The rearrangement joins TRBV19 to TRBJ2-7; D possibly corresponds to TRBD1 (6 bases). The V and J ends lost 1 base and 0 bases respectively, with 13 bases between them. Germline-derived CDR1 and CDR2 are LNHDA and SQIVND (reference sequence). The CDR3 totals 16 residues. The CDR3 nucleotides are TGTGCCAGTAGTATAGGATCGGGACACCTCTCCTACGAGCAGTACTTC. Its protein product is CASSIGSGHLSYEQYF.

This clonotype was detected ten times or more. The chain has TRBV19 and TRBJ1-1; the match to TRBD1 covers 7 bases. Looked up from germline, CDR1 is LNHDA and CDR2 is SQIVND (reference sequence). CDR3 length: 16 amino acids. The trim removed 1 base at V and 0 bases at J, leaving 5 bases unmatched. The chain's CDR3 is CASSIGLGQVNTEAFF. CDR3 DNA sequence: TGTGCCAGTAGTATAGGCCTTGGACAGGTGAACACTGAAGCTTTCTTT.

This clonotype was counted between two and nine times. This rearrangement joins TRBV10-3 to TRBJ1-5; unclear D gene. The CDR3 extends over 14 amino acids. Germline V gene data show CDR1 as ENHRY and CDR2 as SYGVKD. Trimming took 0 bases from V and 4 from J, leaving 7 bases between them. CDR3: CAISESGINQPQHF. DNA for the CDR3: TGTGCCATCAGTGAGTCCGGGATTAATCAGCCCCAGCATTTT.

Many counts were recorded for this clonotype. The J gene is TRBJ1-1, the V gene TRBV6-2 or TRBV6-3; D ambiguous. V was trimmed by 6 bases and J by 2 bases, leaving 16 bases between them. The CDR3 loop spans 15 amino acids. In germline, CDR1 is MNHEY, CDR2 SVGEGT. The CDR3: CASRHNPWPNTEAFF. For the CDR3, the DNA is TGTGCCAGCAGGCACAACCCCTGGCCCAACACTGAAGCTTTCTTT.

This clonotype appeared many times. Here the CDR3 reads CASSAPRPGTGSSSTDTQYF. The DNA for the CDR3 is TGTGCCAGCAGTGCTCCAAGACCCGGGACAGGTTCTTCTAGCACAGATACGCAGTATTTT. V gene TRBV25-1 combines with J gene TRBJ2-3; 8 nucleotides align to TRBD1. Trimming removed 4 bases from V and 0 bases from J; junction bases left unmatched: 18. The CDR3 contains 20 residues. CDR1 and CDR2 from the germline V gene are MGHDK and SYGVNS.

This clonotype was observed many times. The chain is built from TRBV18 and TRBJ2-2; D might be TRBD1 or TRBD2, each matching 5 bases. Per the germline V gene, CDR1 is KGHSH and CDR2 is LQKENI. The CDR3 runs 16 residues. The germline V and J ends were trimmed by 4 bases and 1 base, with 13 bases remaining between them. The CDR3 sequence: CASSLLGTVNTGELFF. The CDR3, as DNA: TGTGCCAGCTCACTGCTCGGGACGGTGAACACCGGGGAGCTGTTTTTT.

This clonotype was counted at least ten times. The chain recombines TRBV18 with TRBJ2-1, with 11 positions matching TRBD2. Germline CDR1 and CDR2: KGHSH and LQKENI. The CDR3 has 15 amino acids. With 6 bases clipped from V and 7 bases from J, the junction kept 8 bases outside the gene matches. The CDR3 protein is CASSPTSGDVNEQFF. The CDR3 nucleotides are TGTGCCAGCTCCCCGACTAGCGGGGACGTGAATGAGCAGTTCTTC.

V and J are TRBV28 and TRBJ1-6; 7 nucleotides match TRBD1. The CDR3 spans 13 residues. Trimming cost V 8 bases and J 10 bases; bases outside gene matches: 8. Germline V gives CDR1 MDHEN, CDR2 SYDVKM. The CDR3 reads CASFDRVRSPLHF. The CDR3 nucleotides read TGTGCCAGCTTTGACAGGGTACGGTCACCCCTCCACTTT. The variable domain in full, with the rest retrieved from reference TRBV28 and TRBJ1-6, is DVKVTQSSRYLVKRTGEKVFLECVQDMDHENMFWYRQDPGLGLRLIYFSYDVKMKEKGDIPEGYSVSREKKERFSLILESASTNQTSMYLCASFDRVRSPLHFGNGTRLTVT.

Ten or more counts support this clonotype. V and J are TRBV10-3 and TRBJ2-7; possible D gene TRBD2, 5 bases. The CDR3 extends over 14 amino acids. In germline, CDR1 is ENHRY, CDR2 SYGVKD. Between the trimmed V and J ends, which lost 6 bases and 2 bases, there was a span of 14 bases. CDR3 coding DNA: TGTGCCATCAGGTTAGAGGGCACAACCTACGAGCAGTACTTC. It codes for CAIRLEGTTYEQYF.

The genes are TRBV18 and TRBJ2-3, with 8 bases fitting TRBD2. CDR1 is KGHSH, CDR2 LQKENI, per germline. The CDR3 length is 16 residues. V shed 3 bases and J 7 bases; nucleotides not matched to a gene: 12. The CDR3 region has the DNA TGTGCCAGCTCACCCTACAGCGGGAGTGAAGAAAATACGCAGTATTTT. Its protein is CASSPYSGSEENTQYF.

This clonotype was recorded at least ten times. The chain has TRBV11-2 and TRBJ2-2; 10 nucleotides align to TRBD2. The CDR3 is made up of 15 amino acids. V was pared by 1 base and J by 7 bases, with 3 bases of the junction left unmatched. Germline assignment: CDR1 SGHAT and CDR2 FQNNGV. CDR3 sequence reads: CASSLALAGVGELFF. The CDR3 DNA is TGTGCCAGCAGCTTAGCTCTAGCGGGAGTCGGGGAGCTGTTTTTT.

This clonotype has at least ten counts. V is TRBV7-2 and J is TRBJ2-1, with 8 bases identical to TRBD1. Germline CDR1 is SGHTA and CDR2 is FQGNSA. CDR3 size: 13 residues. V lost 5 bases, J lost 6 bases, and 3 bases stayed unmatched. In nucleotides, the CDR3 is TGTGCCAGCAGCGAGGACAGGGCCAATGAGCAGTTCTTC. It codes for CASSEDRANEQFF.

In this sample, this clonotype turned up many times. CDR3 sequence: CASSGQTVYGYTF. CDR3 sequence (DNA): TGTGCCAGCAGTGGACAGACGGTCTATGGCTACACCTTC. The J gene is TRBJ1-2, the V gene TRBV7-8, with D maybe TRBD1 (6 bases). The V and J ends lost 6 bases and 4 bases respectively, with 12 bases between them. Germline V gene sequence: CDR1 SGHVS, CDR2 FQNEAQ. The CDR3 extends over 13 amino acids.

This clonotype was counted ten times or more. This chain links TRBV19 with TRBJ2-7; 9 positions match TRBD2. Germline CDR1 LNHDA, CDR2 SQIVND (reference sequence). V trimming: 5 bases; J trimming: 0 bases; junction bases outside the gene matches: 5. The CDR3 sequence is 15 residues long. CDR3 nucleotide sequence: TGTGCCAGTAGTGTACTAGCGGGCCACTCCTACGAGCAGTACTTC. This translates into CASSVLAGHSYEQYF.

This clonotype came up many times. V usage is TRBV4-3 and J usage is TRBJ1-1; maybe TRBD1 (5 bases). The germline V and J ends were trimmed by 0 bases and 1 base, with 9 bases remaining between them. The CDR3 covers 15 residues. The germline V gene encodes CDR1 LGHNA and CDR2 YSLEER. CDR3 sequence (DNA): TGCGCCAGCAGCCAAGAACAGGCAAGGAACACTGAAGCTTTCTTT. Its protein is CASSQEQARNTEAFF.

This sequence joins TRBV2 and TRBJ1-1, with D tentatively TRBD1 (5 bases). This CDR3 is 13 amino acids long. The V end lost 2 bases, the J end lost 6 bases, and 10 bases lay between the germline ends. Looked up from germline, CDR1 is SNHLY and CDR2 is FYNNEI. CDR3 nucleotide sequence: TGTGCCAGCAGTGAACAGGGAATCCCTGAAGCTTTCTTT. Translated: CASSEQGIPEAFF. Looking up the rest from reference TRBV2 and TRBJ1-1 gives the full variable domain: EPEVTQTPSHQVTQMGQEVILRCVPISNHLYFYWYRQILGQKVEFLVSFYNNEISEKSEIFDDQFSVERPDGSNFTLKIRSTKLEDSAMYFCASSEQGIPEAFFGQGTRLTVV.

This clonotype appeared a few times. The chain carries TRBV29-1 and TRBJ1-1, with TRBD1 as a possible D gene (5 bases). Germline CDR1 SQVTM, CDR2 ANQGSEA. The CDR3 is 14 residues long. The V and J ends lost 4 bases and 5 bases respectively, with 17 bases between them. This CDR3 reads CSVVGADLGTEAFF. The CDR3 DNA reads TGCAGCGTTGTAGGGGCAGACTTGGGGACTGAAGCTTTCTTT.

This clonotype occurred a few times. The V call is TRBV11-2, the J call TRBJ1-1; D not certain. V was shortened by 5 bases and J by 4 bases, with 8 bases between the two germline ends. The CDR3 spans 12 residues. Germline V lookup: CDR1 SGHAT, CDR2 FQNNGV. In DNA form, the CDR3 reads TGTGCCAGCAGCGACTTTCGCACTGAAGCTTTCTTT. This gives the protein CASSDFRTEAFF. The variable domain in full, with the rest retrieved from reference TRBV11-2 and TRBJ1-1, is EAGVAQSPRYKIIEKRQSVAFWCNPISGHATLYWYQQILGQGPKLLIQFQNNGVVDDSQLPKDRFSAERLKGVDSTLKIQPAKLEDSAVYLCASSDFRTEAFFGQGTRLTVV.